A single count supports the clone carrying this T cell receptor beta chain. The entry originates in a study of Ad26.COV2.S vaccination and SARS-CoV-2 variants. Treatment reported: some 19 received Ad26.COV2.S at low or high dose, single or two shots; roughly 5 received placebo; per-sample allocation not given. Sample collection was performed on day 63 after the first vaccine or placebo injection. Boston hosted the donor, who was an adult aged 18-55 years. Sequencing used immunoSEQ multiplex PCR; TCRdb keeps in-frame clones, though not all of them. Of about 280,000 clones in the sample, approximately 89% were seen once. V was cut by 5 bases and J by 3 bases, with 11 bases left in between. The CDR3 spans 13 residues. Looked up from germline, CDR1 is SGHVS and CDR2 is FQNEAQ.

The rearrangement links TRBV7-8 to TRBJ2-7, with a weak D call TRBD2 (5 bases). This clonotype was obtained from a person aged 18-60 years who received the Ad26.COV2.S COVID-19 vaccine or a placebo. The specimen comprised peripheral blood, sampled in a trial of Ad26.COV2.S vaccine versus placebo. DNA of the CDR3: TGTGCCAGCAGCAGAGATGGAGGCTACGAGCAGTACTTC. Translated, it gives CASSRDGGYEQYF.